Shown below are 30 T cell receptor beta chains from a single sample sequenced in a study of CD8+CD57+ T cells in acquired aplastic anemia. TCR beta VDJ and CDR3 profiles were obtained from a genomic DNA template. TCRdb reprocessed the reads via MiXCR and lists one record per CDR3 protein. The profile shows tens of thousands of distinct CDR3 sequences, approximately 67% of them singletons. What was sequenced was sorted CD4+, CD8+, or CD8+CD57+ T cells (not recorded which) from PBMCs. The receptors come from a human donor in good health, serving as a control.

The chain combines TRBV9 with TRBJ2-3; the match to TRBD1 covers 8 bases. CDR1 and CDR2 (germline): SGDLS, YYNGEE. The CDR3 consists of 15 residues. Losses at the gene ends were 4 bases for V and 4 bases for J; bases not matched to a gene: 8. DNA of the CDR3: TGTGCCAGCAGCCCGGGGACAGGCGGCCCAGATACGCAGTATTTT. Its translation is CASSPGTGGPDTQYF.

This clonotype was counted many times. The J gene is TRBJ1-2, the V gene TRBV12-3 or TRBV12-4; no clear D. V was pared by 10 bases and J by 0 bases, with 9 bases between. This CDR3 has 12 residues. The CDR3 DNA reads as TGTGCCACCGCGAGCGCTAACTATGGCTACACCTTC. Its translation is CATASANYGYTF.

This clonotype is medium-sized within its sample. The genes are TRBV5-1 and TRBJ1-1, with D perhaps matching TRBD1 (6 bases). The CDR3 has 18 residues. The germline CDR1 and CDR2 sequences are SGHRS and YFSETQ. The V and J ends lost 0 bases and 0 bases respectively, with 18 bases between them. As DNA, the CDR3 is TGCGCCAGCAGCTTGGGTACAGGGCGGGGGGTGCTGAACACTGAAGCTTTCTTT. It encodes CASSLGTGRGVLNTEAFF.

The chain recombines TRBV5-1 with TRBJ1-1, with a possible D match to TRBD1 (6 bases). CDR3 size: 15 residues. Trimming stripped 4 bases from V and 3 bases from J, with 16 bases between. The V gene's germline CDR1 is SGHRS and CDR2 YFSETQ. CDR3 in DNA: TGCGCCAGCAGCAAATGGGGGCAGGGAGACACTGAAGCTTTCTTT. Its protein is CASSKWGQGDTEAFF. Full variable domain (outside the CDR3, taken from reference TRBV5-1 and TRBJ1-1): KAGVTQTPRYLIKTRGQQVTLSCSPISGHRSVSWYQQTPGQGLQFLFEYFSETQRNKGNFPGRFSGRQFSNSRSEMNVSTLELGDSALYLCASSKWGQGDTEAFFGQGTRLTVV.

The chain couples TRBV2 to TRBJ2-7, with 9 bases lining up with TRBD1. The V and J ends lost 3 bases and 1 base, in that order; junction bases with no gene match: 10. The CDR3 length is 17 residues. Looked up from germline, CDR1 is SNHLY and CDR2 is FYNNEI. For the CDR3, the DNA is TGTGCCAGCAGTGACGACACGGACAGGGGTCCTTCCTACGAGCAGTACTTC. It is translated as CASSDDTDRGPSYEQYF.

This clonotype appeared many times. Written as DNA, the CDR3 is TGCGCCAGCAGCTTGGGCACATCCACACCAGGGGGCTGGGGAGAGACCCAGTACTTC. This translates into CASSLGTSTPGGWGETQYF. The J gene is TRBJ2-5, the V gene TRBV5-1; 8 nucleotides agree with TRBD1. J lost 4 bases, V lost 0 bases, and 17 bases had no gene match. This CDR3 region has 19 residues. Germline lookup yields CDR1 SGHRS and CDR2 YFSETQ.

This sequence joins TRBV7-9 and TRBJ2-7; D is possibly TRBD2 (6 bases). This CDR3 has 15 amino acids. Germline V gene lookup returns CDR1 SEHNR and CDR2 FQNEAQ (reference sequence). Trimming shortened V by 4 bases and J by 6 bases, and 19 bases separated the two germline ends. The CDR3 reads CASSSQELAAFEQYF. CDR3 coding DNA: TGTGCCAGCAGCTCCCAGGAACTAGCCGCTTTCGAGCAGTACTTC.

V and J are TRBV10-2 and TRBJ2-7; 7 bases line up with TRBD1. The junction had 5 bases not matched to a gene; V was cut back by 3 bases and J by 3 bases. From germline, CDR1 is WSHSY and CDR2 SAAADI. This CDR3 spans 14 amino acids. For the CDR3, the DNA is TGCGCCAGCAGTGATGGTGCAGGGGGCTACGAGCAGTACTTC. This encodes CASSDGAGGYEQYF.

This sequence joins TRBV9 and TRBJ1-6, with unresolved D. The germline V gene encodes CDR1 SGDLS and CDR2 YYNGEE. CDR3 length: 14 amino acids. V was cut by 0 bases and J by 5 bases, with 6 bases left in between. CDR3 sequence (DNA): TGTGCCAGCAGCGTAGCCGGGGATAATTCACCCCTCCACTTT. As protein: CASSVAGDNSPLHF. The full variable domain, rest sourced from reference TRBV9 and TRBJ1-6, is DSGVTQTPKHLITATGQRVTLRCSPRSGDLSVYWYQQSLDQGLQFLIQYYNGEERAKGNILERFSAQQFPDLHSELNLSSLELGDSALYFCASSVAGDNSPLHFGNGTRLTVT.

As for this clonotype: Its ends do not fully match the called genes, so a read error is possible. The chain has TRBV10-2 and TRBJ2-3, with 7 bases lining up with TRBD2. This CDR3 contains 14 residues. Germline V gene data show CDR1 as WSHSY and CDR2 as SAAADI. DNA of the CDR3: TGTGCCATCAGATCCGGGACTAAGTCAGATACGCAGTATTTT. Translation: CAIRSGTKSDTQYF.

This clonotype was counted only a few times. J is TRBJ2-1 and V is TRBV24-1, with D perhaps TRBD1 or TRBD2 (5 bases each). Germline V gene lookup returns CDR1 KGHDR and CDR2 SFDVKD. This CDR3 is built from 15 residues. Between the trimmed V and J ends, which lost 8 bases and 8 bases, there was a span of 21 bases. In DNA, the CDR3 is TGTGCCACCACCTTAGGGACCACCCGTGGGGATGAGCAGTTCTTC. Its protein product is CATTLGTTRGDEQFF.

This sequence joins TRBV15 and TRBJ1-6; TRBD1 matches at 9 bases. The CDR3 runs to 17 residues. V trimming: 4 bases; J trimming: 5 bases; junction bases outside the gene matches: 9. CDR1 and CDR2 from the germline V gene are LNHNV and YYDKDF (reference sequence). The CDR3, as DNA: TGTGCCACCAGCATCAAAACAGGGGGCACAGATAATTCACCCCTCCACTTT. Protein sequence: CATSIKTGGTDNSPLHF.

The chain couples TRBV5-1 to TRBJ1-1; D call uncertain. Germline-derived CDR1 and CDR2 are SGHRS and YFSETQ. V lost 4 bases, J lost 0 bases, and 10 bases lay in between. This CDR3 region has 14 residues. CDR3 bases: TGCGCCAGCAGCCTGGTGAGGCTGAACACTGAAGCTTTCTTT. Translating gives CASSLVRLNTEAFF.

This clonotype has ten or more counts. This chain links TRBV4-3 with TRBJ2-2, with a weak D call TRBD2 (5 bases). The germline V gene has CDR1 LGHNA and CDR2 YSLEER. V gave up 0 bases and J gave up 6 bases, with 11 bases separating them. The CDR3 runs to 15 residues. The CDR3 here is CASSQEWGDSGELFF. The CDR3 DNA follows: TGCGCCAGCAGCCAAGAGTGGGGAGATTCCGGGGAGCTGTTTTTT.

This clonotype appeared once. The junction departs from germline at one end; a sequencing error may be responsible. This chain links TRBV10-3 with TRBJ2-7; the match to TRBD1 covers 11 bases. CDR3 length equals 12 residues. Germline assignment: CDR1 ENHRY and CDR2 SYGVKD. The CDR3 spells CAITSGTGGRDF. DNA for the CDR3: TGTGCCATCACTTCCGGGACAGGGGGGAGAGACTTC.

This clonotype was seen a few times. This rearrangement joins TRBV19 to TRBJ2-7; D possibly matches TRBD1 or TRBD2 (5 bases each). The CDR3 runs 15 residues. The V gene's germline CDR1 is LNHDA and CDR2 SQIVND (reference sequence). With 5 bases removed from V and 3 bases from J, the gap between germline ends came to 17 bases. This CDR3 reads CASSRTGTDLYEQYF. The CDR3 DNA follows: TGTGCCAGTAGTCGGACCGGGACCGACCTCTACGAGCAGTACTTC.

The chain combines TRBV29-1 with TRBJ2-7, with TRBD1 as a possible D gene (6 bases). Trimming took off 5 bases at V and 0 bases at J, with 11 bases between the two ends. CDR3 size: 13 residues. Germline-derived CDR1 and CDR2 are SQVTM and ANQGSEA. In nucleotides, the CDR3 is TGCAGCGTTCGACAGGCCCCCTCCTACGAGCAGTACTTC. It is translated as CSVRQAPSYEQYF.

The rearrangement uses TRBV6-1 and TRBJ2-5; possibly TRBD2 for D (7 bases). Germline assignment: CDR1 MNHNS and CDR2 SASEGT. V lost 6 bases and J lost 0, with 23 bases in between. The CDR3 has 18 residues. This CDR3 reads CASRLAGAGETYQETQYF. Here the CDR3 DNA reads TGTGCCAGCAGGTTGGCGGGGGCCGGGGAAACGTACCAAGAGACCCAGTACTTC.

CDR3 DNA sequence: TGTGCCAGCACCCTGGGACCAGCGGGAGGGGCCGAGCAGTACTTC. It specifies CASTLGPAGGAEQYF. The chain combines TRBV2 with TRBJ2-7; 10 positions agree with TRBD2. V was pared by 7 bases and J by 6 bases, with 12 bases of the junction left unmatched. CDR1 is SNHLY and CDR2 is FYNNEI in the germline V gene. This CDR3 comprises 15 residues.

This rearrangement joins TRBV19 to TRBJ2-5; 12 bases match TRBD1. Trimming removed 3 bases from V and 5 bases from J; junction bases left unmatched: 1. Germline CDR1 reads LNHDA; CDR2 reads SQIVND (reference sequence). The CDR3 runs 14 residues. The CDR3 bases are TGTGCCAGTAGTATGGGACAGGGGGCCGAGACCCAGTACTTC. It translates to CASSMGQGAETQYF.

This clonotype turned up a few times. V and J are TRBV25-1 and TRBJ2-7, with 7 bases fitting TRBD1. Per the germline V gene, CDR1 is MGHDK and CDR2 is SYGVNS. The V segment lost 6 bases and the J segment 2 bases; nucleotides outside the gene matches: 16. The CDR3 has 17 amino acids. CDR3 sequence reads: CASSPRGTTGRTYEQYF. The CDR3 coding sequence is TGTGCCAGCAGCCCTAGGGGGACGACAGGGAGAACCTACGAGCAGTACTTC.

This sequence joins TRBV11-2 and TRBJ1-6; D is undetermined. V was trimmed by 3 bases and J by 10 bases, leaving 10 bases between them. Looked up from germline, CDR1 is SGHAT and CDR2 is FQNNGV. The CDR3 totals 13 residues. CDR3 protein: CASSLNGQSPLHF. CDR3 sequence (DNA): TGTGCCAGCAGCTTGAACGGCCAATCACCCCTCCACTTT.

Remarks on this clonotype: One end of the junction does not line up with germline, which may come from a read error. The chain uses TRBV10-3 and TRBJ1-1; unclear D gene. Germline CDR1 reads ENHRY; CDR2 reads SYGVKD. CDR3 length: 12 amino acids. CDR3 nucleotide sequence: TGTGCCATTAGTGAGGGGAACACTGAAGCTTTCTTT. Protein sequence: CAISEGNTEAFF.

This chain links TRBV7-2 with TRBJ2-7, with a weak D call TRBD2 (6 bases). CDR3 length: 14 amino acids. V dropped 10 bases and J dropped 0 bases, with 16 bases sitting between them. CDR1 and CDR2 from the germline V gene are SGHTA and FQGNSA. CDR3 amino acids: CATGGGAGSYEQYF. The CDR3 DNA reads as TGTGCCACCGGCGGAGGAGCGGGCTCCTACGAGCAGTACTTC.

This clonotype was detected only a few times. The chain links TRBV7-8 to TRBJ2-7; D ambiguous. V was shortened by 5 bases and J by 0 bases, with 8 bases between the two germline ends. CDR3 length: 13 amino acids. CDR1 SGHVS and CDR2 FQNEAQ come from the germline V gene. The CDR3 here is CASSPPGSYEQYF. The CDR3 bases are TGTGCCAGCAGCCCCCCAGGCTCCTACGAGCAGTACTTC.

The rearrangement joins TRBV25-1 to TRBJ2-7; 8 positions match TRBD1. The germline gives CDR1 MGHDK, CDR2 SYGVNS. After removal of 8 bases from V and 2 bases from J, the junction contained 2 bases not matched to a gene. This CDR3 has 12 residues. CDR3 amino acids: CASGTGTYEQYF. CDR3 coding DNA: TGTGCCAGCGGGACAGGAACCTACGAGCAGTACTTC.

V is TRBV25-1 and J is TRBJ2-7; 7 bases fit TRBD2. The length of the CDR3 is 15 residues. Germline V gene lookup returns CDR1 MGHDK and CDR2 SYGVNS. The trim removed 7 bases at V and 3 bases at J, leaving 12 bases unmatched. CDR3 region: CASIMNPSGFYEQYF. The CDR3 region has the DNA TGTGCCAGCATTATGAACCCTAGCGGTTTCTACGAGCAGTACTTC.

V is TRBV5-1 and J is TRBJ1-2; D may be TRBD1 (5 bases). Deletions cut 3 bases from V and 4 bases from J, with 19 bases between. The CDR3 runs 16 residues. CDR1 is SGHRS and CDR2 is YFSETQ in the germline V gene. The CDR3 nucleotides are TGCGCCAGCAGCTCTGGGGCAGGTGATTTACTCTATGGCTACACCTTC. This sequence encodes CASSSGAGDLLYGYTF.

The chain recombines TRBV7-9 with TRBJ2-1; the match to TRBD1 covers 7 bases. Germline CDR1 SEHNR, CDR2 FQNEAQ (reference sequence). Trimming at V came to 10 bases and at J to 7 bases, leaving 7 bases not matched to a gene. This CDR3 is built from 12 residues. DNA of the CDR3: TGTGCCACCCCACAGGGGAAGAATGAGCAGTTCTTC. Protein sequence: CATPQGKNEQFF.

The chain carries TRBV15 and TRBJ2-3; no reliable D call. The CDR3 is 14 residues long. CDR1 LNHNV and CDR2 YYDKDF come from the germline V gene (reference sequence). V lost 9 bases and J lost 6, with 19 bases in between. CDR3 loop: CATAIHWPYDTQYF. The CDR3 DNA follows: TGTGCCACTGCGATCCATTGGCCCTACGATACGCAGTATTTT.